Presented here are 28 T cell receptor beta chains from one specimen sequenced in a study of blood T cell repertoires in COVID-19. Only in-frame clones appear in the TCRdb table, and some are missing; sequencing was by immunoSEQ multiplex PCR. Of around 450,000 clones listed, roughly 87% are singletons. The sequencing sample was made of PBMCs or T cells enriched from blood (not recorded which). The source of these receptors is a man younger than 35 who had recovered from COVID-19.

The genes are TRBV24-1 and TRBJ1-5; the match to TRBD1 covers 9 bases. This CDR3 has 15 residues. Unmatched junction bases numbered 5, after V lost 5 bases and J lost 4 bases. Germline-derived CDR1 and CDR2 are KGHDR and SFDVKD. The CDR3 nucleotides read TGTGCCACCAGTGGCGGGACAGGGACTAATCAGCCCCAGCATTTT. It translates to CATSGGTGTNQPQHF.

The DNA for the CDR3 is TGCGCCAGCAGCCAAGAGACAGGGACCGGCTACACCTTC. Translated, it gives CASSQETGTGYTF. The chain carries TRBV4-1 and TRBJ1-2; 7 nucleotides align to TRBD1. The CDR3 consists of 13 residues. Looked up from germline, CDR1 is MGHRA and CDR2 is YSYEKL. Trimming took 0 bases from V and 8 from J; bases not matched to a gene: 3.

The chain employs TRBV28 and TRBJ2-5, with 7 positions matching TRBD1. The ends lost 5 bases at V and 6 bases at J; junction bases unmatched: 9. CDR1 MDHEN and CDR2 SYDVKM come from the germline V gene. The CDR3 runs to 14 residues. CDR3 in amino acids: CASSPPGQKKTQYF. CDR3 sequence (DNA): TGTGCCAGCAGTCCACCGGGACAGAAGAAGACCCAGTACTTC.

The chain carries TRBV6-5 and TRBJ1-5; D unresolved. The CDR3 is 13 residues long. CDR1 and CDR2 (germline): MNHEY, SVGAGI. V was pared by 0 bases and J by 7 bases, with 7 bases between. CDR3 in DNA: TGTGCCAGCAGTTACTCAGCGAGGCAGCCCCAGCATTTT. It translates to CASSYSARQPQHF.

This chain connects TRBV2 to TRBJ2-2, with D perhaps TRBD1 (6 bases). Per the germline V gene, CDR1 is SNHLY and CDR2 is FYNNEI. The CDR3 extends over 14 amino acids. Trimming removed 6 bases at V and 4 bases at J, with 12 bases between. This chain's CDR3 is CASSTGSRTGELFF. CDR3 DNA sequence: TGTGCCAGCAGCACAGGGTCGCGCACCGGGGAGCTGTTTTTT. The variable domain in full, completed from reference TRBV2 and TRBJ2-2, reads EPEVTQTPSHQVTQMGQEVILRCVPISNHLYFYWYRQILGQKVEFLVSFYNNEISEKSEIFDDQFSVERPDGSNFTLKIRSTKLEDSAMYFCASSTGSRTGELFFGEGSRLTVL.

This chain links TRBV3-1 (or the pseudogene TRBV3-2) with TRBJ2-7; 7 bases line up with TRBD2. V gave up 1 base and J gave up 1 base; unmatched junction bases: 4. The V gene's germline CDR1 is LGHDT and CDR2 YNNKEL (reference sequence). CDR3 length: 15 residues. The CDR3: CASSQGPGGSYEQYF. CDR3 DNA: TGTGCCAGCAGCCAAGGCCCGGGGGGTTCCTACGAGCAGTACTTC.

This clone was detected only a few times. V and J are TRBV11-3 and TRBJ2-2, with 9 bases fitting TRBD1. The CDR3 has 16 residues. Looked up from germline, CDR1 is SGHNT and CDR2 is YENEEA. J was trimmed by 5 bases and V by 4 bases; bases with no gene match: 8. In DNA form, the CDR3 reads TGTGCCAGCAGCTCCTTCCGGACAGGGGCGACCGGGGAGCTGTTTTTT. This encodes CASSSFRTGATGELFF.

This clone was recorded only once. V is TRBV27 and J is TRBJ2-1; TRBD2 matches 7 bases. CDR3 size: 16 residues. CDR1 is MNHEY and CDR2 is SMNVEV in the germline V gene (reference sequence). The trim removed 4 bases at V and 4 bases at J, leaving 10 bases unmatched. The CDR3 loop is CASSWRVAGRYNEQFF. The CDR3 DNA reads as TGTGCCAGCAGTTGGAGGGTAGCGGGTCGATACAATGAGCAGTTCTTC.

This rearrangement joins TRBV6-5 to TRBJ1-5, with D maybe TRBD1 (6 bases). Trimming removed 7 bases at V and 10 bases at J, with 17 bases between. This CDR3 contains 13 residues. CDR1 and CDR2 (germline): MNHEY, SVGAGI. DNA for the CDR3: TGTGCCAGCATTCCAGGACAGAATTTACCCCAGCATTTT. Translation gives CASIPGQNLPQHF.

The V call is TRBV11-2, the J call TRBJ2-3; D is unresolved. From germline, CDR1 is SGHAT and CDR2 FQNNGV. Trimming shortened V by 8 bases and J by 2 bases, and 14 bases separated the two germline ends. The CDR3 spans 14 residues. The CDR3 sequence: CASGSEQHTDTQYF. CDR3 in DNA: TGTGCCAGCGGATCGGAACAGCACACAGATACGCAGTATTTT.

The chain is built from TRBV12-3 or TRBV12-4 and TRBJ1-1; D possibly corresponds to TRBD1 (6 bases). The ends were cut back, 6 bases at V and 1 base at J, with 9 bases in the middle. This CDR3 spans 13 amino acids. CDR3 loop: CASRQGQNTEAFF. CDR3 bases: TGTGCCAGCAGACAGGGACAGAACACTGAAGCTTTCTTT.

The V call is TRBV5-6, the J call TRBJ1-5; 7 bases are a match to TRBD1. The V segment lost 6 bases and the J segment 2 bases; nucleotides outside the gene matches: 5. The CDR3 contains 14 residues. Germline-derived CDR1 and CDR2 are SGHDT and YYEEEE. The CDR3 is CASTLGGGNQPQHF. CDR3 bases: TGTGCCAGCACCTTAGGGGGCGGCAATCAGCCCCAGCATTTT.

J is TRBJ1-1 and V is TRBV5-1; tentatively, D is TRBD1 (6 bases). Germline CDR1 SGHRS, CDR2 YFSETQ. Trimming removed 3 bases at V and 4 bases at J, with 13 bases between. This CDR3 is 14 amino acids long. The CDR3 loop is CASSWVQGITEAFF. In DNA, the CDR3 is TGCGCCAGCAGCTGGGTACAGGGCATCACTGAAGCTTTCTTT.

This sequence joins TRBV7-9 and TRBJ1-1; no definite D call. Germline loops: CDR1 SEHNR, CDR2 FQNEAQ (reference sequence). The ends were cut back, 5 bases at V and 4 bases at J, with 5 bases in the middle. The CDR3 loop spans 11 amino acids. The CDR3 region has the DNA TGTGCCAGCAGCCGCAGCACTGAAGCTTTCTTT. It is translated as CASSRSTEAFF.

This sequence joins TRBV6-5 and TRBJ1-5, with D perhaps TRBD1 (6 bases). CDR3 size: 15 residues. In germline, CDR1 is MNHEY, CDR2 SVGAGI. Between the trimmed V and J ends, which lost 7 bases and 3 bases, there was a span of 16 bases. The CDR3 nucleotides read TGTGCCAGCAAACCGGGGACAAGCAACAATCAGCCCCAGCATTTT. This sequence encodes CASKPGTSNNQPQHF.

V usage is TRBV19 and J usage is TRBJ2-1; D unclear. V was cut by 5 bases and J by 4 bases, with 15 bases left in between. The CDR3 is made up of 15 amino acids. Germline CDR1 reads LNHDA; CDR2 reads SQIVND (reference sequence). CDR3 DNA: TGTGCCAGTAGTGATAACAGTGCCTATTACAATGAGCAGTTCTTC. This sequence encodes CASSDNSAYYNEQFF.

The table lists this clone with a few counts. The chain combines TRBV19 with TRBJ1-1; possible D gene TRBD1, 5 bases. The V gene's germline CDR1 is LNHDA and CDR2 SQIVND (reference sequence). The CDR3 has 14 amino acids. The V gene lost 6 bases and the J gene lost 4 bases, with 15 bases spanning the gap. In DNA, the CDR3 is TGTGCCAGTAGAGGGGAGGCAGGGTTCACTGAAGCTTTCTTT. Its protein is CASRGEAGFTEAFF.

The J gene is TRBJ2-7, the V gene TRBV18, with 9 bases that match TRBD1. V was clipped by 6 bases and J by 4 bases; unmatched bases: 13. Germline CDR1 KGHSH, CDR2 LQKENI. The CDR3 contains 16 residues. CDR3 in DNA: TGTGCCAGCTCTCCCAAGGTAGGGACAGGGATATACGAGCAGTACTTC. Its translation is CASSPKVGTGIYEQYF.

This chain uses TRBV30 with TRBJ1-2; D possibly corresponds to TRBD1 (5 bases). Germline-derived CDR1 and CDR2 are GTSNPN and SVGIG (reference sequence). Deletions cut 1 base from V and 4 bases from J, with 16 bases between. This CDR3 is 15 amino acids long. The CDR3 nucleotides are TGTGCCTGGAGTGCCGGGGGGGGGTCGTTCTATGGCTACACCTTC. Protein sequence: CAWSAGGGSFYGYTF.

The chain combines TRBV4-1 with TRBJ1-5, with TRBD1 matching 9 bases. In germline, CDR1 is MGHRA, CDR2 YSYEKL. This CDR3 spans 18 amino acids. V lost 1 base to trimming and J lost 9 bases; unmatched junction nucleotides: 16. The CDR3 here is CASSQGLGGTGLVLPQHF. The CDR3 DNA reads as TGCGCCAGCAGCCAAGGGCTAGGCGGGACAGGGCTTGTTCTGCCCCAGCATTTT.

This chain uses TRBV7-3 with TRBJ1-3; D not certain. The CDR3 is 13 residues long. Germline loops: CDR1 SGHTA, CDR2 FQGTGA. Trimming left V 5 bases short and J 0 bases short, with 5 bases between. CDR3 protein: CASSEGSGNTIYF. Here the CDR3 DNA reads TGTGCCAGCAGCGAGGGCTCTGGAAACACCATATATTTT.

The rearrangement uses TRBV24-1 and TRBJ2-3; 7 bases align to TRBD2. V was clipped by 0 bases and J by 1 base; unmatched bases: 3. Germline CDR1 reads KGHDR; CDR2 reads SFDVKD. The length of the CDR3 is 16 residues. The CDR3 sequence is CATSDLVAGGTDTQYF. CDR3 bases: TGTGCCACCAGTGATTTGGTAGCGGGTGGCACAGATACGCAGTATTTT.

The chain uses TRBV9 and TRBJ2-2; TRBD1 is a possible D gene (7 bases). Germline V gene sequence: CDR1 SGDLS, CDR2 YYNGEE. V was trimmed by 2 bases and J by 3 bases, leaving 14 bases between them. CDR3 size: 16 residues. CDR3 amino acids: CASSVRGTEYTGELFF. The CDR3 region has the DNA TGTGCCAGCAGCGTTCGGGGGACAGAATACACCGGGGAGCTGTTTTTT.

The chain has TRBV5-1 and TRBJ2-1; D might be TRBD1 (6 bases). Germline assignment: CDR1 SGHRS and CDR2 YFSETQ. The CDR3 spans 14 residues. The ends were cut back, 5 bases at V and 16 bases at J, with 25 bases in the middle. CDR3 in amino acids: CASSFWTDSRDRFF. The CDR3 nucleotides read TGCGCCAGCAGTTTTTGGACAGACTCCCGGGACCGTTTCTTC.

This rearrangement joins TRBV29-1 to TRBJ2-2, with TRBD1 as a possible D gene (5 bases). The V gene lost 4 bases and the J gene lost 0 bases, with 9 bases spanning the gap. The germline V gene has CDR1 SQVTM and CDR2 ANQGSEA. The CDR3 spans 14 residues. CDR3 DNA sequence: TGCAGCGTTGGACAGCTCGCGAACACCGGGGAGCTGTTTTTT. Translated, it gives CSVGQLANTGELFF.

CDR3 nucleotide sequence: TGTGCCAGCAGTTTATCTGCAGTAATCACAGATACGCAGTATTTT. This codes for CASSLSAVITDTQYF. This sequence joins TRBV27 and TRBJ2-3, with no clear D. With 0 bases removed from V and 2 bases from J, the gap between germline ends came to 9 bases. CDR1 MNHEY and CDR2 SMNVEV come from the germline V gene (reference sequence). This CDR3 has 15 residues.

The chain links TRBV9 to TRBJ2-7; TRBD2 might be the D (5 bases). The CDR3 totals 15 residues. Germline V gene sequence: CDR1 SGDLS, CDR2 YYNGEE. Trimming stripped 0 bases from V and 3 bases from J, with 13 bases between. Written as DNA, the CDR3 is TGTGCCAGCAGCGTAGAGGCTAGCCTTAACTACGAGCAGTACTTC. Its protein is CASSVEASLNYEQYF.

The chain carries TRBV30 and TRBJ1-6; unclear D gene. The ends were cut back, 0 bases at V and 11 bases at J, with 11 bases in the middle. CDR1 and CDR2 from the germline V gene are GTSNPN and SVGIG (reference sequence). The CDR3 consists of 13 residues. The CDR3 nucleotides are TGTGCCTGGAGTGTACAACGCGGGACACCCCTCCACTTT. Amino acids: CAWSVQRGTPLHF.